This T cell receptor (beta chain) originates from a study of early T cells in non-severe SARS-CoV-2 infection. Study-wide context: Chains stayed unpaired after sequencing of bulk RNA from unsorted whole blood. Study observations and caveats: VDJdb matching, biased toward anti-spike CD8 responses, missed private and CD4 specificities.

Attached unique molecular identifiers marked individual cDNA molecules. Each CDR3 protein is one row after TCRdb ran MiXCR on the 5' RACE reads. Among about 84,000 distinct CDR3 sequences listed, 9.5% to 13% were seen once. V shed 3 bases and J 5 bases; nucleotides not matched to a gene: 8. This CDR3 spans 15 amino acids. Germline loops: CDR1 DFQATT, CDR2 SNEGSKA (reference sequence). In its sample, this clonotype was seen many times. Its antigen remains unknown. The chain recombines TRBV20-1 with TRBJ2-5; TRBD2 aligns across 11 bases. The TCR comes from an adult who was a healthcare worker with PCR-confirmed SARS-CoV-2 infection or an uninfected control (not recorded which). The specimen sequenced was whole blood. This CDR3 reads CSASERTSGRETQYF. The CDR3 DNA reads TGCAGTGCTAGTGAGCGGACTAGCGGGCGGGAGACCCAGTACTTC.